This paragraph reports one T cell receptor (beta chain). Antigen specificity is unknown. CDR1 is LNHNV and CDR2 is YYDKDF in the germline V gene (reference sequence). The CDR3 totals 13 residues. V lost 2 bases and J 4 bases, leaving 9 bases between the germline ends. This specimen belongs to a study of T cells in Graves' hyperthyroidism and ophthalmopathy. Study findings and constraints: A 13 V-J model separated ophthalmopathy from stable hyperthyroidism.

Hyperthyroidism of Graves' type that showed no ophthalmopathy progression within 18 months was stable. Hyperthyroidism in the patients, aged 18 to 65, was newly diagnosed and under 2 months in duration. The study based diagnoses on clinical symptoms, serum thyroxine and TRAb, thyroid ultrasound and orbital computed tomography. Authors of the study amplified TCR beta CDR3 regions from RNA transcripts. RT-PCR in the first round (using the HTBI primer set) targeted the TCR CDR3. Using its own MiXCR run on the multiplex PCR reads, TCRdb lists one record per CDR3 protein. The sample has around 350,000 distinct CDR3 sequences, about a fifth seen once; the top ten hold 3.5% to 4%.

The rearrangement joins TRBV15 to TRBJ2-7; D is unclear. The material sequenced was blood. The sequence was collected from a woman between 18 and 29 years old with Graves' hyperthyroidism. CDR3 nucleotide sequence: TGTGCCACCAGCAGATTTGGGTTATACGAGCAGTACTTC. It codes for CATSRFGLYEQYF.